This TCR beta chain was recorded in a study of blood T cell repertoires in COVID-19. Study details: Acute-phase and convalescent COVID-19 samples originated in the United States, Italy and Spain.

Cohorts were determined from participant-reported clinical history. For recovered donors of Cohort 3, there were two negative PCRs, clearance, or symptom resolution. CDR3 length equals 13 residues. The V gene's germline CDR1 is ENHRY and CDR2 SYGVKD. J lost 8 bases, V lost 7 bases, and 7 bases had no gene match. Authors' methods: The assay estimated nucleated cells by amplifying reference gene primers. This table comes from immunoSEQ multiplex PCR, and its TCRdb copy is limited to in-frame clones, with some not included. V, J and clone size derive from that table, while D and trimming were established from the DNA sequence. The data contain 300,000 to 350,000 clones, around 90% of them singletons.

The receptor was derived from a man aged 25-45 years who had recovered from COVID-19. Sequencing was performed on PBMCs or T cells enriched from blood (not recorded which). This chain joins TRBV10-3 and TRBJ2-1, with 8 bases identical to TRBD2. This CDR3 reads CAINGRVSDEQFF. As DNA, the CDR3 is TGTGCCATCAACGGGAGGGTAAGTGATGAGCAGTTCTTC.